These 30 T cell receptor beta chains share one sample of origin, sequenced in a study of sequential checkpoint blockade in melanoma. Assay: immunoSEQ multiplex PCR; the TCRdb copy retains only in-frame clones and omits some. Among about 18,000 clones listed, around 70% were seen once. Treatment denoted: randomized to nivolumab then ipilimumab (arm A) or the reverse (arm B). Sample: tumor tissue (inferred from file names), taken from a patient given nivolumab and ipilimumab in sequence. The receptors here all came from a human donor with melanoma.

In nucleotides, the CDR3 is TGTGCCAGTAGACCTACAGGGGGAAATAACTATGGCTACACCTTC. It specifies CASRPTGGNNYGYTF. V usage is TRBV19 and J usage is TRBJ1-2, with 8 bases lining up with TRBD1. The CDR3 spans 15 residues. V shed 6 bases and J 1 base; nucleotides not matched to a gene: 7. Per the germline V gene, CDR1 is LNHDA and CDR2 is SQIVND (reference sequence).

This clone was detected only a few times. The J gene is TRBJ1-1, the V gene TRBV18; D gene uncertain. With 3 bases removed from V and 6 bases from J, the gap between germline ends came to 14 bases. Per the germline V gene, CDR1 is KGHSH and CDR2 is LQKENI. CDR3 length: 14 amino acids. The CDR3 loop is CASSPFWVVPEAFF. The CDR3 DNA reads as TGTGCCAGCTCACCGTTTTGGGTGGTGCCTGAAGCTTTCTTT.

This sequence joins TRBV5-1 and TRBJ2-1; D is possibly TRBD2 (7 bases). Trimming took 0 bases from V and 6 from J, leaving 16 bases between them. The CDR3 extends over 16 amino acids. Germline V gene data show CDR1 as SGHRS and CDR2 as YFSETQ. The CDR3 DNA reads TGCGCCAGCAGCTTGGCCAGGGGAGGGCCGGCCAATGAGCAGTTCTTC. Protein: CASSLARGGPANEQFF.

V usage is TRBV19 and J usage is TRBJ1-2, with TRBD1 matching 11 bases. The CDR3 length is 16 residues. V dropped 6 bases and J dropped 5; count of bases not matched to a gene: 11. Germline assignment: CDR1 LNHDA and CDR2 SQIVND (reference sequence). CDR3 DNA: TGTGCCAGTAGCCTCATGGTTGGACAGGGGGCTTATGGCTACACCTTC. Protein sequence: CASSLMVGQGAYGYTF.

V gene TRBV2 combines with J gene TRBJ2-7; TRBD2 agrees at 7 bases. Germline values: CDR1 SNHLY, CDR2 FYNNEI. The CDR3 extends over 15 amino acids. The junction had 15 bases not matched to a gene; V was cut back by 10 bases and J by 3 bases. CDR3 region: CATAPWGGEIYEQYF. The CDR3 coding sequence is TGTGCCACCGCACCCTGGGGAGGGGAGATCTACGAGCAGTACTTC.

This clone is labeled as medium-sized. The rearrangement uses TRBV9 and TRBJ1-1, with D perhaps matching TRBD1 (6 bases). The V end lost 4 bases, the J end lost 0 bases, and 10 bases lay between the germline ends. The CDR3 totals 14 residues. CDR1 and CDR2 (germline): SGDLS, YYNGEE. The CDR3 here is CASSPGQLNTEAFF. The CDR3 nucleotides are TGTGCCAGCAGCCCTGGACAGTTGAACACTGAAGCTTTCTTT.

This clone has only a few counts. The chain links TRBV11-3 to TRBJ2-4, with 7 nucleotides matching TRBD1. There are 14 residues in the CDR3. The trim removed 5 bases at V and 5 bases at J, leaving 6 bases unmatched. Germline-derived CDR1 and CDR2 are SGHNT and YENEEA. CDR3: CASSPTGAENIQYF. The CDR3 bases are TGTGCCAGCAGCCCAACAGGGGCGGAAAACATTCAGTACTTC.

This rearrangement joins TRBV10-2 to TRBJ1-1; 7 bases line up with TRBD1. Germline lookup yields CDR1 WSHSY and CDR2 SAAADI. The CDR3 is 16 amino acids. J lost 1 base, V lost 3 bases, and 8 bases had no gene match. CDR3 amino acids: CASSEVRDRPNTEAFF. CDR3 in DNA: TGCGCCAGCAGTGAAGTCCGGGACAGACCGAACACTGAAGCTTTCTTT.

The chain uses TRBV6-8 and TRBJ1-6, with 10 bases lining up with TRBD1. Looked up from germline, CDR1 is MNHGY and CDR2 is SAAAGT. V gave up 5 bases and J gave up 6 bases; unmatched junction bases: 4. CDR3 length equals 15 residues. The CDR3 DNA follows: TGTGCCAGCAGTCGCCGGGACAGGGGTAATTCACCCCTCCACTTT. Its translation: CASSRRDRGNSPLHF.

V is TRBV5-1 and J is TRBJ1-1; unclear D gene. Germline lookup yields CDR1 SGHRS and CDR2 YFSETQ. V was clipped by 2 bases and J by 2 bases, with 10 bases between them. CDR3 length: 14 amino acids. The CDR3 DNA reads TGCGCCAGCAGCTTAGAGGTTGGAAACACTGAAGCTTTCTTT. Translating it yields CASSLEVGNTEAFF.

This sequence joins TRBV19 and TRBJ1-2, with a weak D call TRBD1 (5 bases). There are 13 residues in the CDR3. Trimming cost V 1 base and J 6 bases, with 9 bases left between them. The germline CDR1 and CDR2 sequences are LNHDA and SQIVND (reference sequence). The DNA of the CDR3 is TGTGCCAGTAGTATAGTGGCAGGGCATGGCTACACCTTC. The encoded protein is CASSIVAGHGYTF.

To note about this clone: This CDR3 is missing its conserved last phenylalanine or tryptophan, likely due to a read error. The DNA is omitted, as the CDR3 cannot be located on it reliably, and the CDR3 follows TCRdb's listing. The CDR3 loop reads CASKLSGPGWDTGELFX. The chain employs TRBV11-1 and TRBJ2-2. The CDR3 spans 17 residues, counting both ends. The germline gives CDR1 SGHAT, CDR2 FQDESV (reference sequence).

This clone has just a few counts. This chain uses TRBV25-1 with TRBJ2-5; D is perhaps TRBD2 (5 bases). The germline V gene encodes CDR1 MGHDK and CDR2 SYGVNS. The CDR3 is 14 residues long. Trimming left V 6 bases short and J 0 bases short, with 11 bases between. As DNA, the CDR3 is TGTGCCAGCAGCATCCCGGGGTACCAAGAGACCCAGTACTTC. Protein: CASSIPGYQETQYF.

This chain joins TRBV14 and TRBJ2-5, with 8 nucleotides matching TRBD2. The CDR3 length is 15 residues. V was pared by 4 bases and J by 1 base, with 5 bases of the junction left unmatched. Germline CDR1 and CDR2: SGHDN and FVKESK. CDR3 protein: CASSRTRGGQETQYF. CDR3 DNA: TGTGCCAGCAGCCGAACCCGGGGGGGCCAAGAGACCCAGTACTTC.

The V and J genes are TRBV14 and TRBJ1-6; D ambiguous. The CDR3 totals 15 residues. The V gene's germline CDR1 is SGHDN and CDR2 FVKESK. Trimming left V 1 base short and J 6 bases short, with 10 bases between. DNA for the CDR3: TGTGCCAGCAGCCAAGGGCACAACCTTAATTCACCCCTCCACTTT. Translated: CASSQGHNLNSPLHF.

This clone occurred many times. CDR3 sequence (DNA): TGTGCCAGCAGCTTGACAGGGGATAGCACTGAAGCTTTCTTT. It is translated as CASSLTGDSTEAFF. The rearrangement uses TRBV2 and TRBJ1-1; 8 nucleotides line up with TRBD1. CDR1 is SNHLY and CDR2 is FYNNEI in the germline V gene. V was clipped by 6 bases and J by 4 bases; unmatched bases: 7. There are 14 residues in the CDR3. Filled out from reference TRBV2 and TRBJ1-1, the complete variable domain reads EPEVTQTPSHQVTQMGQEVILRCVPISNHLYFYWYRQILGQKVEFLVSFYNNEISEKSEIFDDQFSVERPDGSNFTLKIRSTKLEDSAMYFCASSLTGDSTEAFFGQGTRLTVV.

This clone was detected once. The V and J genes are TRBV30 and TRBJ1-4; D is uncertain. The CDR3 totals 13 residues. Trimming took off 2 bases at V and 8 bases at J, with 12 bases between the two ends. CDR1 and CDR2 from the germline V gene are GTSNPN and SVGIG (reference sequence). The CDR3 loop reads CAWSSSWAEKLFF. The CDR3 DNA sequence: TGTGCCTGGAGTTCGAGTTGGGCGGAAAAACTGTTTTTT. Full variable domain (missing parts from reference TRBV30 and TRBJ1-4): SQTIHQWPATLVQPVGSPLSLECTVEGTSNPNLYWYRQAAGRGLQLLFYSVGIGQISSEVPQNLSASRPQDRQFILSSKKLLLSDSGFYLCAWSSSWAEKLFFGSGTQLSVL.

The chain couples TRBV11-3 to TRBJ2-7; TRBD1 matches 10 bases. From germline, CDR1 is SGHNT and CDR2 YENEEA. This CDR3 has 15 residues. J was trimmed by 4 bases and V by 5 bases; bases with no gene match: 8. CDR3 DNA: TGTGCCAGCAGCCGGACAGGGGGAACGATATACGAGCAGTACTTC. It is translated as CASSRTGGTIYEQYF.

The chain uses TRBV2 and TRBJ1-5; D perhaps matches TRBD1 (5 bases). The V gene's germline CDR1 is SNHLY and CDR2 FYNNEI. The CDR3 has 15 amino acids. Trimming pared 5 bases from V and 11 bases from J, leaving 22 bases between. The CDR3, as DNA: TGTGCCAGCAGTCACAAGACAAACCGCGCGGGGGCCCAGCATTTT. It codes for CASSHKTNRAGAQHF.

Only a few counts were recorded for this clone. The V gene is TRBV11-3, the J gene TRBJ1-4; tentative D call: TRBD1 (6 bases). Germline-derived CDR1 and CDR2 are SGHNT and YENEEA. Trimming shortened V by 4 bases and J by 4 bases, and 16 bases separated the two germline ends. CDR3 length: 16 amino acids. The CDR3 is CASSWETQGFNEKLFF. CDR3 DNA sequence: TGTGCCAGCAGCTGGGAAACTCAGGGGTTTAATGAAAAACTGTTTTTT.

V and J are TRBV7-6 and TRBJ2-7, with 9 bases that match TRBD1. This CDR3 region has 16 residues. Per germline, CDR1 SGHVS and CDR2 FNYEAQ. Trimming at V came to 4 bases and at J to 9 bases, leaving 16 bases not matched to a gene. The CDR3 sequence is CASSSGAGTGFRAQYF. The CDR3 nucleotides are TGTGCCAGCAGCTCAGGAGCCGGGACAGGGTTCCGGGCGCAGTACTTC.

J is TRBJ1-2 and V is TRBV18; no reliable D call. The germline gives CDR1 KGHSH, CDR2 LQKENI. CDR3 length equals 13 residues. Deletions cut 3 bases from V and 8 bases from J, with 13 bases between. The CDR3 DNA is TGTGCCAGCTCACCTTCGGATACCCGAGGCTACACCTTC. Protein product: CASSPSDTRGYTF.

The DNA of the CDR3 is TGTGCCAGCAGCGTTCAGGGGACGGGGACTGAAGCTTTCTTT. This codes for CASSVQGTGTEAFF. This chain links TRBV9 with TRBJ1-1; tentatively, D is TRBD1 (6 bases). CDR3 size: 14 residues. Germline CDR1 SGDLS, CDR2 YYNGEE. Trimming took off 2 bases at V and 5 bases at J, with 13 bases between the two ends.

This chain links TRBV7-1 with TRBJ2-5, with D uncertain. TRBV7-1 is an ORF for which the function is uncertain. The CDR3 has 13 residues. V lost 5 bases to trimming and J lost 4 bases, with 11 bases between them. The CDR3 is CASSLVGPETQYF. The DNA for the CDR3 is TGTGCCAGCAGCCTGGTAGGGCCAGAGACCCAGTACTTC.

This clone was seen a handful of times. This rearrangement joins TRBV29-1 to TRBJ2-5; TRBD1 is a possible D gene (5 bases). V was trimmed by 0 bases and J by 0 bases, leaving 8 bases between them. Looked up from germline, CDR1 is SQVTM and CDR2 is ANQGSEA. This CDR3 is built from 14 residues. The CDR3 DNA is TGCAGCGTTGAAGACAGGGCGTACCAAGAGACCCAGTACTTC. As protein: CSVEDRAYQETQYF.

The J gene is TRBJ1-6, the V gene TRBV6-8, with 8 bases that match TRBD1. Germline CDR1 is MNHGY and CDR2 is SAAAGT. This CDR3 is 18 amino acids long. J lost 4 bases, V lost 6 bases, and 14 bases had no gene match. CDR3 DNA sequence: TGTGCCAGCAGACCTCAGGGGGCCCTTCCCATTTATAATTCACCCCTCCACTTT. It encodes CASRPQGALPIYNSPLHF.

The genes are TRBV7-5 and TRBJ2-1; the D call in the table, TRBD2, was not verified against the DNA. TRBV7-5 is tagged as a pseudogene. This CDR3 spans 16 amino acids. The CDR3 nucleotides read TGTGCCAGCAGCTTAGATCTGGGACTAGTAGTGAATGAGCAGTTCTTC. As protein: CASSLDLGLVVNEQFF.

J is TRBJ1-4 and V is TRBV7-4; 7 nucleotides agree with TRBD1. The V segment lost 6 bases and the J segment 7 bases; nucleotides outside the gene matches: 8. The CDR3 has 14 amino acids. CDR1 and CDR2 from the germline V gene are SGHVT and SQSDAQ. CDR3 loop: CASRHDREGEKLFF. The CDR3 coding sequence is TGTGCCAGCAGACATGACAGGGAAGGTGAAAAACTGTTTTTT.

V is TRBV18 and J is TRBJ2-3, with 11 bases matching TRBD2. Trimming took 0 bases from V and 1 from J; bases not matched to a gene: 0. CDR1 is KGHSH and CDR2 is LQKENI in the germline V gene. The CDR3 contains 16 residues. CDR3 protein: CASSPPSGGGTDTQYF. For the CDR3, the DNA is TGTGCCAGCTCACCACCTAGCGGGGGGGGCACAGATACGCAGTATTTT.

V gene TRBV28 combines with J gene TRBJ1-2; maybe TRBD1 (6 bases). This CDR3 comprises 15 residues. V was shortened by 7 bases and J by 0 bases, with 15 bases between the two germline ends. CDR1 MDHEN and CDR2 SYDVKM come from the germline V gene. The CDR3 spells CASTITGIANYGYTF. For the CDR3, the DNA is TGTGCCAGCACCATCACAGGGATAGCTAACTATGGCTACACCTTC.